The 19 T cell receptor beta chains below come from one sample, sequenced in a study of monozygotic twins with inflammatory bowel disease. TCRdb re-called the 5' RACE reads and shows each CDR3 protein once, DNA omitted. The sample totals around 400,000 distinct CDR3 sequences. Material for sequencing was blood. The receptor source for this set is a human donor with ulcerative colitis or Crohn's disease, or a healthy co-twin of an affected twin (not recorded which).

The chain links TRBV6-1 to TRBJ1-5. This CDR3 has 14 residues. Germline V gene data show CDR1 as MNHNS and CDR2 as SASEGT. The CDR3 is CASSEGFFYQPQHF.

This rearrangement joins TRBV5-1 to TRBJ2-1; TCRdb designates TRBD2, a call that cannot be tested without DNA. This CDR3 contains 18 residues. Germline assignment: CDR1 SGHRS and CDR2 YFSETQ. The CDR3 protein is CASSLVASGRAGYNEQFF. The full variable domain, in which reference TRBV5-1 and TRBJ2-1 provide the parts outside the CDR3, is KAGVTQTPRYLIKTRGQQVTLSCSPISGHRSVSWYQQTPGQGLQFLFEYFSETQRNKGNFPGRFSGRQFSNSRSEMNVSTLELGDSALYLCASSLVASGRAGYNEQFFGPGTRLTVL.

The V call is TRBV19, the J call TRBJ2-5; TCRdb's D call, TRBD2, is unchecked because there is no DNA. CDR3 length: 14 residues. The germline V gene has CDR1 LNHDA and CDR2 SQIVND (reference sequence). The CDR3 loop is CASRNPGPQETQYF.

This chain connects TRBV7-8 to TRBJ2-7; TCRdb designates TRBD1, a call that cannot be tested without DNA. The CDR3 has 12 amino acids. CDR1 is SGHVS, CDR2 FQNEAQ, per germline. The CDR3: CASTPGSYEQYF.

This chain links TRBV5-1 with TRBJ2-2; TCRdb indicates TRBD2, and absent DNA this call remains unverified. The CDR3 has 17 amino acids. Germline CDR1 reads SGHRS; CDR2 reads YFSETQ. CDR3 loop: CASSIRSGGPNTGELFF.

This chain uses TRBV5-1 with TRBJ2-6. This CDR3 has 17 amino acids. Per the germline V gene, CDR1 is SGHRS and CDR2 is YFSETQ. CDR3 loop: CASSLEQQGAGANVLTF. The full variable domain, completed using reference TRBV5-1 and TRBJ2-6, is KAGVTQTPRYLIKTRGQQVTLSCSPISGHRSVSWYQQTPGQGLQFLFEYFSETQRNKGNFPGRFSGRQFSNSRSEMNVSTLELGDSALYLCASSLEQQGAGANVLTFGAGSRLTVL.

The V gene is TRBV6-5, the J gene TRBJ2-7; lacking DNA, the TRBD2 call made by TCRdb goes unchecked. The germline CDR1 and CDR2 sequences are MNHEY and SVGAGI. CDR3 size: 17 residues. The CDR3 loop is CASSYPVSGRTSYEQYF.

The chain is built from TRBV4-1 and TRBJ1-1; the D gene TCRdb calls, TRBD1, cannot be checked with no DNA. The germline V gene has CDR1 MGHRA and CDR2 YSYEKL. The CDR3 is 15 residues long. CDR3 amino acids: CASSQSGQGATEAFF.

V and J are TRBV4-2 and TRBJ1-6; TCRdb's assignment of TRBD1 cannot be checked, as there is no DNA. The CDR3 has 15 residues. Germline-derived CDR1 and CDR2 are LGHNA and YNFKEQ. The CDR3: CASSQVEQGDSPLHF.

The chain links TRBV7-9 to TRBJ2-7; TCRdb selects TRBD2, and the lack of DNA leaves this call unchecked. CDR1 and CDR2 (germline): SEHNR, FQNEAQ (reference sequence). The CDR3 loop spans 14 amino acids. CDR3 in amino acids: CASSPNGLADEQYF.

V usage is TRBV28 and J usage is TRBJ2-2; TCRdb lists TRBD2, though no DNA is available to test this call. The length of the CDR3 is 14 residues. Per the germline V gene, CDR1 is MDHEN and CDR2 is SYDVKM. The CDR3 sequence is CASSTGLWPGELFF.

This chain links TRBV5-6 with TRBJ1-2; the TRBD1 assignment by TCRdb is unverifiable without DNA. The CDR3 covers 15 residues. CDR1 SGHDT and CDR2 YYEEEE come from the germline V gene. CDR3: CASSPDPGLVAGYTF.

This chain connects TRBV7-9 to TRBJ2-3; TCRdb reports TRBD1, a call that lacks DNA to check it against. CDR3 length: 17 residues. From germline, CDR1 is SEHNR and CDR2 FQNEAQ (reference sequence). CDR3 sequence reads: CASSLARPGGNTDTQYF.

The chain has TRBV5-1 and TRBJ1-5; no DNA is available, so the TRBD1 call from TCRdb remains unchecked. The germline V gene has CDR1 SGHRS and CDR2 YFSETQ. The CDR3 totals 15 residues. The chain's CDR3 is CASSLTGGSNQPQHF.

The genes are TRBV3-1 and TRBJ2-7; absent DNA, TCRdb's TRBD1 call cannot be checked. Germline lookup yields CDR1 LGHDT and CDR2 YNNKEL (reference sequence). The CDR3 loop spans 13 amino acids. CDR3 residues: CASIGQSRGEQYF.

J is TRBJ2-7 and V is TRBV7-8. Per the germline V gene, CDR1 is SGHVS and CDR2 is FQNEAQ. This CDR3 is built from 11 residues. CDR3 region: CASSAAHEQYF.

The CDR3 sequence: CATSDHARVEQFF. The chain links TRBV24-1 to TRBJ2-1; TCRdb names TRBD1, which stays unverified in the absence of DNA. The length of the CDR3 is 13 residues. CDR1 is KGHDR and CDR2 is SFDVKD in the germline V gene.

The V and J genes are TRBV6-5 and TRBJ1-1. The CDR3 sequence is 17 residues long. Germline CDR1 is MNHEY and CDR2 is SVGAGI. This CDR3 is CASSYSFWIGGNTEAFF.

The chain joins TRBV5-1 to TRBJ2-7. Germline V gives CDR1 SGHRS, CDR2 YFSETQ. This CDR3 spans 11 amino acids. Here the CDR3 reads CASKLLYEQYF. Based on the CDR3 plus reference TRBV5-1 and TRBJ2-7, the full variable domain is KAGVTQTPRYLIKTRGQQVTLSCSPISGHRSVSWYQQTPGQGLQFLFEYFSETQRNKGNFPGRFSGRQFSNSRSEMNVSTLELGDSALYLCASKLLYEQYFGPGTRLTVT.